One and the same sample provided the 8 T cell receptor beta chains below, sequenced in a study of T cells in Graves' hyperthyroidism and ophthalmopathy. RNA transcripts were the template for amplifying TCR beta CDR3 regions. With the HTBI primer set, the TCR CDR3 went through a first round of RT-PCR. TCRdb reprocessed the multiplex PCR reads with MiXCR, giving one entry per CDR3 protein. The table records 550,000 to 800,000 distinct CDR3 sequences, approximately 15% of them present only once. Material for sequencing was blood. Receptors were obtained from a man in his fifties or sixties with Graves' hyperthyroidism.

This clonotype was seen only a few times. The chain couples TRBV5-6 to TRBJ1-1; 10 bases agree with TRBD1. The V and J ends lost 2 bases and 6 bases, in that order; junction bases with no gene match: 4. Looked up from germline, CDR1 is SGHDT and CDR2 is YYEEEE. This CDR3 comprises 14 residues. CDR3 nucleotides: TGTGCCAGCAGCTTATGGGGGACAGGGGCTGAAGCTTTCTTT. Translating gives CASSLWGTGAEAFF. The whole variable domain, remainder taken from reference TRBV5-6 and TRBJ1-1, is DAGVTQSPTHLIKTRGQQVTLRCSPKSGHDTVSWYQQALGQGPQFIFQYYEEEERQRGNFPDRFSGHQFPNYSSELNVNALLLGDSALYLCASSLWGTGAEAFFGQGTRLTVV.

The rearrangement joins TRBV6-5 to TRBJ1-2; 7 bases map to TRBD1. Germline CDR1 and CDR2: MNHEY and SVGAGI. The CDR3 has 15 residues. After removal of 0 bases from V and 7 bases from J, the junction contained 8 bases not matched to a gene. The chain's CDR3 is CASSYSNRGAFGYTF. The CDR3 DNA is TGTGCCAGCAGTTACTCGAACAGGGGCGCCTTTGGCTACACCTTC.

This clonotype was seen at least ten times. This chain joins TRBV20-1 and TRBJ2-7; tentative D call: TRBD2 (6 bases). Deletions cut 0 bases from V and 5 bases from J, with 14 bases between. Germline CDR1 reads DFQATT; CDR2 reads SNEGSKA (reference sequence). CDR3 length: 14 residues. CDR3 loop: CSARDPEGIHEQYF. In nucleotides, the CDR3 is TGCAGTGCTAGAGATCCGGAGGGAATCCACGAGCAGTACTTC.

This clonotype was recorded at least ten times. The J gene is TRBJ2-2, the V gene TRBV28, with 7 bases that match TRBD1. Trimming took 5 bases from V and 3 from J; bases not matched to a gene: 9. The germline V gene has CDR1 MDHEN and CDR2 SYDVKM. This CDR3 contains 16 residues. CDR3 nucleotides: TGTGCCAGCAGTACCTCATATGACAGGGACACCGGGGAGCTGTTTTTT. Translated, it gives CASSTSYDRDTGELFF.

This clonotype has only one observation. A much larger clone sits a single nucleotide away, making a read error possible. CDR3 DNA sequence: TGTGCCAACAGCCCGACCGGGACTAGCGGGAGGGTCTACGAGCAGTACTTC. It specifies CANSPTGTSGRVYEQYF. The V gene is TRBV28, the J gene TRBJ2-7, with 16 positions matching TRBD2. Trimming at V came to 10 bases and at J to 3 bases, leaving 12 bases not matched to a gene. The CDR3 contains 17 residues. CDR1 MDHEN and CDR2 SYDVKM come from the germline V gene. Full variable domain (rest looked up from reference TRBV28 and TRBJ2-7): DVKVTQSSRYLVKRTGEKVFLECVQDMDHENMFWYRQDPGLGLRLIYFSYDVKMKEKGDIPEGYSVSREKKERFSLILESASTNQTSMYLCANSPTGTSGRVYEQYFGPGTRLTVT.

This clonotype has a handful of counts. The rearrangement links TRBV3-1 to TRBJ2-4; perhaps D is TRBD1 or TRBD2 (5 bases each). V was clipped by 0 bases and J by 6 bases, with 18 bases between them. The CDR3 has 17 amino acids. Per germline, CDR1 LGHDT and CDR2 YNNKEL (reference sequence). In nucleotides, the CDR3 is TGTGCCAGCAGCCAAGATTGGGACCGACGAATCGGAAACATTCAGTACTTC. Translating it yields CASSQDWDRRIGNIQYF.

A few counts support this clonotype. V gene TRBV20-1 combines with J gene TRBJ2-5; possible D gene TRBD2, 6 bases. V was trimmed by 4 bases and J by 2 bases, leaving 14 bases between them. Germline V CDR1 and CDR2: DFQATT, SNEGSKA (reference sequence). The CDR3 length is 14 residues. The CDR3 bases are TGCAGTGCTACCCCAGGAGGGGAACAAGAGACCCAGTACTTC. Translation gives CSATPGGEQETQYF.

The chain links TRBV5-8 to TRBJ2-1; 8 bases are shared with TRBD2. V lost 7 bases to trimming and J lost 11 bases; unmatched junction nucleotides: 14. CDR3 length: 14 residues. Germline loops: CDR1 SGHTS, CDR2 YDEGEE. CDR3 sequence (DNA): TGTGCCAGCGGGATTAGCGGGATTCCGTTAAAGCAGTTCTTC. Its translation: CASGISGIPLKQFF.